Below, 21 T cell receptor beta chains from the same sample are listed, as sequenced in a study of blood T cell repertoires in COVID-19. Using immunoSEQ multiplex PCR, the repertoire was profiled, and TCRdb retains in-frame clones only, with some absent. Among some 270,000 clones, 86% were seen once, and the ten largest hold under 2%. The sequencing sample was made of peripheral blood. The receptor source for this set is a woman aged 60-75 years who had recovered from COVID-19.

J is TRBJ2-7 and V is TRBV9; 7 bases align to TRBD2. Germline-derived CDR1 and CDR2 are SGDLS and YYNGEE. Trimming cost V 0 bases and J 4 bases; bases outside gene matches: 7. This CDR3 has 15 amino acids. The CDR3 nucleotides read TGTGCCAGCAGCGTAGGCCTGCAGGGAGGGTACGAGCAGTACTTC. Its translation: CASSVGLQGGYEQYF.

The chain recombines TRBV6-5 with TRBJ1-3; perhaps TRBD1 as D (5 bases). CDR3 length: 16 amino acids. Germline V lookup: CDR1 MNHEY, CDR2 SVGAGI. Trimming pared 0 bases from V and 0 bases from J, leaving 9 bases between. The CDR3 here is CASSYSGGSSGNTIYF. CDR3 in DNA: TGTGCCAGCAGTTACTCCGGGGGGAGCTCTGGAAACACCATATATTTT.

In its sample, this clone was seen once. The chain employs TRBV5-5 and TRBJ2-7; possibly TRBD2 for D (7 bases). Trimming took off 0 bases at V and 4 bases at J, with 17 bases between the two ends. The CDR3 consists of 16 residues. Germline V lookup: CDR1 SGHKS, CDR2 YYEKEE (reference sequence). This CDR3 is CASSLAPRGAAYEQYF. DNA of the CDR3: TGTGCCAGCAGCTTGGCGCCCCGGGGGGCGGCGTACGAGCAGTACTTC.

The rearrangement links TRBV29-1 to TRBJ1-2; D perhaps matches TRBD1 (5 bases). Trimming shortened V by 6 bases and J by 3 bases, and 17 bases separated the two germline ends. Germline lookup yields CDR1 SQVTM and CDR2 ANQGSEA. The CDR3 is made up of 14 amino acids. CDR3 sequence: CSVTSRVSYYGYTF. The CDR3 DNA follows: TGCAGCGTCACTTCCAGGGTATCTTACTATGGCTACACCTTC.

The rearrangement uses TRBV27 and TRBJ2-7, with D possibly being TRBD1 (6 bases). Germline-derived CDR1 and CDR2 are MNHEY and SMNVEV (reference sequence). Trimming stripped 6 bases from V and 0 bases from J, with 18 bases between. This CDR3 is built from 16 residues. DNA of the CDR3: TGTGCCAGCAGCTCCCTGACAGGCTCCAGCTCCTACGAGCAGTACTTC. Translated, it gives CASSSLTGSSSYEQYF.

V and J are TRBV28 and TRBJ1-2, with no clear D. The CDR3 spans 12 residues. From germline, CDR1 is MDHEN and CDR2 SYDVKM. Between the trimmed V and J ends, which lost 3 bases and 4 bases, there was a span of 6 bases. The CDR3 region has the DNA TGTGCCAGCAGTTTTTCAGGCTATGGCTACACCTTC. It codes for CASSFSGYGYTF.

The chain employs TRBV7-2 and TRBJ2-7, with D possibly matching TRBD2 (5 bases). V lost 2 bases to trimming and J lost 6 bases, with 14 bases between them. Germline CDR1 reads SGHTA; CDR2 reads FQGNSA. This CDR3 contains 14 residues. CDR3 coding DNA: TGTGCCAGCAGCTTAATCGGAGGTATAGGCGAGCAGTACTTC. Its translation: CASSLIGGIGEQYF. The full variable domain, its missing parts supplied by reference TRBV7-2 and TRBJ2-7, is GAGVSQSPSNKVTEKGKDVELRCDPISGHTALYWYRQSLGQGLEFLIYFQGNSAPDKSGLPSDRFSAERTGGSVSTLTIQRTQQEDSAVYLCASSLIGGIGEQYFGPGTRLTVT.

This chain connects TRBV5-1 to TRBJ2-5, with 7 bases fitting TRBD2. Germline V gene lookup returns CDR1 SGHRS and CDR2 YFSETQ. The CDR3 is 15 residues long. Trimming removed 4 bases from V and 1 base from J; junction bases left unmatched: 7. Here the CDR3 reads CASSLSPSGQETQYF. For the CDR3, the DNA is TGCGCCAGCAGCCTGTCGCCTAGCGGCCAAGAGACCCAGTACTTC.

V is TRBV19 and J is TRBJ2-1; 11 bases align to TRBD2. Trimming removed 4 bases from V and 7 bases from J; junction bases left unmatched: 6. The CDR3 has 15 amino acids. CDR1 is LNHDA, CDR2 SQIVND, per germline (reference sequence). Written as DNA, the CDR3 is TGTGCCAGTAGTAGACTAGCGGGGTTAGGAAATGAGCAGTTCTTC. Protein product: CASSRLAGLGNEQFF.

The chain has TRBV24-1 and TRBJ2-3, with unresolved D. In germline, CDR1 is KGHDR, CDR2 SFDVKD. This CDR3 has 13 residues. The germline V and J ends were trimmed by 3 bases and 2 bases, with 5 bases remaining between them. The DNA of the CDR3 is TGTGCCACCAGTGATACAAACACAGATACGCAGTATTTT. It encodes CATSDTNTDTQYF.

This clone was counted a few times. J is TRBJ2-7 and V is TRBV18; D ambiguous. CDR1 is KGHSH, CDR2 LQKENI, per germline. The CDR3 runs 12 residues. V was shortened by 3 bases and J by 6 bases, with 9 bases between the two germline ends. The CDR3 nucleotides read TGTGCCAGCTCACCGGGTTGGGCCGAGCAGTACTTC. It encodes CASSPGWAEQYF.

J is TRBJ2-5 and V is TRBV10-3; 12 bases are shared with TRBD2. Trimming at V came to 2 bases and at J to 2 bases, leaving 15 bases not matched to a gene. This CDR3 is 20 amino acids long. Germline V gives CDR1 ENHRY, CDR2 SYGVKD. The CDR3 sequence: CAISEISSSGGARVQETQYF. The CDR3 nucleotides are TGTGCCATCAGTGAGATTTCCTCTAGCGGGGGGGCGAGAGTGCAAGAGACCCAGTACTTC.

The rearrangement uses TRBV7-9 and TRBJ2-7, with TRBD1 matching 9 bases. Germline V gene data show CDR1 as SEHNR and CDR2 as FQNEAQ (reference sequence). The CDR3 covers 15 residues. V lost 3 bases, J lost 6 bases, and 9 bases stayed unmatched. CDR3 coding DNA: TGTGCCAGCAGCTTCGTCGGGACAGGGAATTCCGAGCAGTACTTC. Protein: CASSFVGTGNSEQYF.

J is TRBJ1-1 and V is TRBV7-6; no clear D gene. The CDR3 totals 12 residues. Trimming removed 4 bases at V and 8 bases at J, with 11 bases between. In germline, CDR1 is SGHVS, CDR2 FNYEAQ. CDR3 coding DNA: TGTGCCAGCAGCTCCCATCCGGGGGAAGCTTTCTTT. Its translation: CASSSHPGEAFF.

The table lists this clone with a count of one. V is TRBV24-1 and J is TRBJ2-3, with a tentative D call TRBD1 (5 bases). CDR3 size: 15 residues. Trimming took 0 bases from V and 6 from J, leaving 12 bases between them. Germline CDR1 reads KGHDR; CDR2 reads SFDVKD. CDR3 protein: CATSDLKGAGDTQYF. CDR3 DNA: TGTGCCACCAGTGATTTGAAAGGGGCTGGGGATACGCAGTATTTT.

The chain joins TRBV3-1 (or the pseudogene TRBV3-2) to TRBJ1-5; D not certain. Trimming pared 3 bases from V and 0 bases from J, leaving 9 bases between. This CDR3 comprises 15 residues. Germline V gene data show CDR1 as LGHDT and CDR2 as YNNKEL (reference sequence). The CDR3 sequence: CASSQGGYSNQPQHF. In nucleotides, the CDR3 is TGTGCCAGCAGCCAGGGAGGGTATAGCAATCAGCCCCAGCATTTT.

The chain uses TRBV6-5 and TRBJ1-1; 8 bases are shared with TRBD1. The V gene's germline CDR1 is MNHEY and CDR2 SVGAGI. This CDR3 has 15 amino acids. Germline trimming cut 7 bases from V and 5 bases from J; bases unmatched to any gene: 12. CDR3 sequence (DNA): TGTGCCAGCAAACCCGACAGGGGAGGGGAGACTGAAGCTTTCTTT. The encoded protein is CASKPDRGGETEAFF.

The V call is TRBV30, the J call TRBJ2-1; tentatively, D is TRBD1 or TRBD2 (5 bases each). The CDR3 length is 14 residues. CDR1 and CDR2 (germline): GTSNPN, SVGIG (reference sequence). Trimming shortened V by 5 bases and J by 2 bases, and 13 bases separated the two germline ends. The chain's CDR3 is CAWGGRGPYNEQFF. Here the CDR3 DNA reads TGTGCCTGGGGAGGTAGGGGCCCCTACAATGAGCAGTTCTTC.

This clone came up a few times. This chain joins TRBV4-2 and TRBJ2-3; 13 positions agree with TRBD2. V shed 5 bases, J shed 5 bases, and the junction held 13 bases outside the gene matches. Germline CDR1 LGHNA, CDR2 YNFKEQ. The CDR3 runs to 18 residues. This CDR3 reads CASSKNTGTSGVRDTQYF. CDR3 nucleotide sequence: TGTGCCAGCAGCAAAAACACCGGGACTAGCGGGGTGAGAGATACGCAGTATTTT.

This rearrangement joins TRBV6-6 to TRBJ2-5; the match to TRBD2 covers 9 bases. Trimming removed 0 bases from V and 5 bases from J; junction bases left unmatched: 4. The CDR3 is 15 amino acids. Germline V gives CDR1 MNHNY, CDR2 SVGAGI (reference sequence). CDR3 nucleotides: TGTGCCAGCAGTTACTCCGGGACTAGCCAGGAGACCCAGTACTTC. This sequence encodes CASSYSGTSQETQYF.

This chain connects TRBV21-1 to TRBJ2-7; TRBD1, the D gene given by the table, was not confirmed from the DNA. TRBV21-1 is annotated as a pseudogene. The CDR3 length is 16 residues. The CDR3 nucleotides are TGTGCCAGCAGCAATAACGAAGGACAGGAGACCTACGAGCAGTACTTC. As protein: CASSNNEGQETYEQYF.